Sequencing of this T cell receptor (beta chain) was carried out in a study of T-cell memory formation after mild COVID-19. Study-wide background: Most TCR clusters belonged to a single donor.

Notes on the study in general: Clones that got smaller from day 15 to 85 had even CD4/CD8, while clones growing later tipped toward CD4+.

This clonotype occurred a few times. Its matching antigen is unknown. After 5'RACE with constant-segment primers, TCR alpha and TCR beta cDNA libraries carrying sample barcodes and UMIs were obtained. TCRdb redid the calling of the 5' RACE reads with MiXCR, one entry per CDR3 protein. The table records 14,000 to 15,000 distinct CDR3 sequences, roughly 23% of them present only once. The V and J ends lost 3 bases and 0 bases respectively, with 10 bases between them. The CDR3 runs 15 residues. Germline values: CDR1 MDHEN, CDR2 SYDVKM. The receptor was isolated from a man younger than 35 who had mild COVID-19 (a few samples of this study predate the infection). Cell type and time point are not known. The rearrangement uses TRBV28 and TRBJ2-3; tentative D call: TRBD2 (7 bases). Specimen: PBMCs or a T cell subset sorted from them (not recorded which). The CDR3 sequence: CASSLRGPSTDTQYF. In nucleotides, the CDR3 is TGTGCCAGCAGTTTGCGGGGGCCTAGCACAGATACGCAGTATTTT.